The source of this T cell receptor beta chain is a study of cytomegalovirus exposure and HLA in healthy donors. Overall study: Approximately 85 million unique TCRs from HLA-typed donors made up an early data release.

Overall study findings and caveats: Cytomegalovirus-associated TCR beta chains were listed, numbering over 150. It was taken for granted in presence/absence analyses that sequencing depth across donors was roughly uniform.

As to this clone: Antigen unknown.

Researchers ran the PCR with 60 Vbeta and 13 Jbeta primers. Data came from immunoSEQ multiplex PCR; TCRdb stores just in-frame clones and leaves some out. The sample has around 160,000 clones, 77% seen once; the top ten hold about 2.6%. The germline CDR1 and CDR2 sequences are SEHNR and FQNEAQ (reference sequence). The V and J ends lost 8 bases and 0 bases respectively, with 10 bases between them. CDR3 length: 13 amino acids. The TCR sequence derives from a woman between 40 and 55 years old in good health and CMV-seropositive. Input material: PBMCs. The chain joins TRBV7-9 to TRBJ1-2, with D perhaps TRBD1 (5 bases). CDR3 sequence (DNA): TGTGCCAGCTCGGGGACTACTAACTATGGCTACACCTTC. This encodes CASSGTTNYGYTF.